Shown below are 8 T cell receptor beta chains from a single sample sequenced in a study of vaccination effects on CD4 cells after COVID-19 (dated by TCRdb to between 2020 and 2023). In the ViraFEST assay, PBMC were stimulated with viral peptide pools, and antigen-specific CD4+ T cell clonotypes were then identified by expansion using TCR sequencing. After around eleven days of culture, CD4+ T cells were isolated with the EasySep CD4+ T cell isolation kit. Participants received two doses of either the BNT162b2 or the mRNA-1273 mRNA SARS-CoV-2 vaccine. Library preparation was by the immunoSEQ multiplex PCR assay. TCRdb re-hosts the immuneACCESS table, in-frame sequences only. Its copies lack some clones; in the studies checked, an unresolved V gene accounts for under half of them, and the cause for the rest is not known. The table for this sample lists approximately 31,000 clones; roughly two thirds of them were counted only once. Of the sample, 12% is held by the ten largest clones.

The antigens of these receptors remain unknown. The source was CD4+ T cells from PBMCs cultured with HCoV-229E spike peptides, collected after COVID-19 vaccination. The meaning of the sample's cell subset or site label: HCoV-229E spike overlapping peptide pool stimulation. The origin of the receptors is a human donor who received a COVID-19 vaccine.

This clone occurred a few times. V and J are TRBV6-1 and TRBJ1-2; D ambiguous. There are 15 residues in the CDR3. With 0 bases removed from V and 1 base from J, the gap between germline ends came to 9 bases. Germline CDR1 reads MNHNS; CDR2 reads SASEGT. Here the CDR3 DNA reads TGTGCCAGCAGTGAAGCGTTTGGGATTAACTATGGCTACACCTTC. It codes for CASSEAFGINYGYTF.

The CDR3 loop reads CASSKGQGYNQPQHF. The CDR3, as DNA: TGTGCCAGCAGCAAAGGCCAGGGGTACAATCAGCCCCAGCATTTT. The chain uses TRBV2 and TRBJ1-5, with D perhaps TRBD1 (6 bases). This CDR3 region has 15 residues. Trimming took off 6 bases at V and 3 bases at J, with 15 bases between the two ends. The germline gives CDR1 SNHLY, CDR2 FYNNEI.

The chain combines TRBV7-9 with TRBJ1-2, with 10 bases fitting TRBD1. Germline V gene lookup returns CDR1 SEHNR and CDR2 FQNEAQ (reference sequence). The CDR3 is 17 amino acids. V lost 1 base to trimming and J lost 7 bases; unmatched junction nucleotides: 12. The CDR3 loop reads CASSLETGGANVGGYTF. The CDR3, as DNA: TGTGCCAGCAGCTTAGAGACAGGGGGCGCGAATGTAGGTGGCTACACCTTC.

The V gene is TRBV4-1, the J gene TRBJ2-5; 7 positions match TRBD2. The CDR3 consists of 15 residues. Germline CDR1 MGHRA, CDR2 YSYEKL. Losses at the gene ends were 1 base for V and 1 base for J; bases not matched to a gene: 3. CDR3 region: CASSQVTSAQETQYF. CDR3 sequence (DNA): TGCGCCAGCAGCCAAGTTACTAGCGCCCAAGAGACCCAGTACTTC.

The chain links TRBV6-5 to TRBJ1-1; D is unresolved. This CDR3 has 13 amino acids. The germline CDR1 and CDR2 sequences are MNHEY and SVGAGI. V lost 2 bases and J lost 0, with 4 bases in between. In DNA, the CDR3 is TGTGCCAGCAGTTACACGCTGAACACTGAAGCTTTCTTT. The encoded protein is CASSYTLNTEAFF.

This clone was observed a single time. The chain uses TRBV6-4 and TRBJ2-1; possibly TRBD1 for D (5 bases). V was clipped by 6 bases and J by 2 bases, with 14 bases between them. Germline loops: CDR1 MRHNA, CDR2 SNTAGT. The CDR3 is 15 amino acids. In DNA, the CDR3 is TGTGCCAGCAGCGCCGAGACAGAGGCCTACAATGAGCAGTTCTTC. Protein sequence: CASSAETEAYNEQFF.

Only a few counts were recorded for this clone. The chain employs TRBV18 and TRBJ1-5, with D perhaps TRBD1 (5 bases). Germline V gene sequence: CDR1 KGHSH, CDR2 LQKENI. The CDR3 runs 14 residues. V was trimmed by 1 base and J by 7 bases, leaving 11 bases between them. The CDR3: CASSPLGAGQPQHF. DNA for the CDR3: TGTGCCAGCTCACCACTCGGGGCCGGGCAGCCCCAGCATTTT. The whole variable domain, remainder taken from reference TRBV18 and TRBJ1-5, is NAGVMQNPRHLVRRRGQEARLRCSPMKGHSHVYWYRQLPEEGLKFMVYLQKENIIDESGMPKERFSAEFPKEGPSILRIQQVVRGDSAAYFCASSPLGAGQPQHFGDGTRLSIL.

The CDR3 protein is CASSQEGHDTGELFF. The CDR3 region has the DNA TGCGCCAGCAGCCAAGAAGGCCACGACACCGGGGAGCTGTTTTTT. V and J are TRBV4-1 and TRBJ2-2; no reliable D call. Trimming shortened V by 0 bases and J by 3 bases, and 8 bases separated the two germline ends. The germline gives CDR1 MGHRA, CDR2 YSYEKL. This CDR3 has 15 amino acids.